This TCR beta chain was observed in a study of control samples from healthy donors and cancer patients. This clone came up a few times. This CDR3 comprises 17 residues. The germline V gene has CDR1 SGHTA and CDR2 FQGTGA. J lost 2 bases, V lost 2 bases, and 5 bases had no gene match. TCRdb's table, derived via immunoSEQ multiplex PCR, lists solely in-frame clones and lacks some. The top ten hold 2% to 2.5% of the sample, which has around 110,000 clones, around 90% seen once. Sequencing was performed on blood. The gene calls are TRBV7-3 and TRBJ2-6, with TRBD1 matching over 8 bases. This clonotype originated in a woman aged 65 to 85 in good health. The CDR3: CASSLGQGAAGANVLTF. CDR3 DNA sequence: TGTGCCAGCAGCTTAGGGCAGGGGGCGGCTGGGGCCAACGTCCTGACTTTC.